This note documents a single TCR beta chain sequence. Its specificity is not known. The entry originates in a study of Ad26.COV2.S vaccination and SARS-CoV-2 variants. At the level of the study: This donor came from the COV1001 trial of Ad26.COV2.S. The vaccine Ad26.COV2.S was put into the muscle once, or twice with 56 days between.

As to treatment: approximately 18 received Ad26.COV2.S at low or high dose, single or two shots; a few received placebo; per-sample allocation not given. Sampling was done on day 63 after the first vaccine or placebo injection. Study findings and constraints: Reportedly, after vaccination the spike-specific CD8+ and CD4+ T cell responses displayed substantial breadth. Measurements of TCR breadth and depth may have given underestimates of the total T cell responses.

Produced via immunoSEQ multiplex PCR; TCRdb's table is partial and in-frame only. This sample has roughly 450,000 clones, with 90% found just once. The sequence derives from a person aged 18-65 years who received the Ad26.COV2.S COVID-19 vaccine or a placebo. Sequenced material: peripheral blood, taken in a trial of Ad26.COV2.S vaccine versus placebo.

CDR3 nucleotide sequence: TGTGCCAGCAGCTCAGGGACAGACTTACCCTACGAGCAGTACTTC. Its translation: CASSSGTDLPYEQYF. V is TRBV11-3 and J is TRBJ2-7; TRBD1 matches at 7 bases. Germline-derived CDR1 and CDR2 are SGHNT and YENEEA. The junction had 8 bases not matched to a gene; V was cut back by 4 bases and J by 2 bases. This CDR3 contains 15 residues.